These 27 T cell receptor beta chains originate from one sample sequenced in a study of blood T cell repertoires in COVID-19 (dated by TCRdb to between 2020 and 2021). Library creation used the immunoSEQ multiplex PCR assay. The immuneACCESS repertoire file appears here via TCRdb, limited to in-frame rearrangements. These files lack a portion of the clones; in checked studies, under half of the deficit traces to unresolved V genes, and the cause of the others is not known. This sample holds about 64,000 clones; over 75% were observed only once. Less than 9.5% of the sample is held by the ten biggest clonotypes. Sequenced input: peripheral blood. All receptors come from a woman of 80 years or more with active COVID-19.

The chain joins TRBV27 to TRBJ2-7; the D gene is possibly TRBD2 (6 bases). CDR1 is MNHEY and CDR2 is SMNVEV in the germline V gene (reference sequence). Trimming cost V 6 bases and J 2 bases, with 14 bases left between them. This CDR3 contains 14 residues. CDR3 amino acids: CASRTGGVTYEQYF. CDR3 in DNA: TGTGCCAGCAGAACAGGCGGGGTAACCTACGAGCAGTACTTC.

The chain couples TRBV2 to TRBJ2-6; weak D call: TRBD2 (5 bases). Looked up from germline, CDR1 is SNHLY and CDR2 is FYNNEI. Trimming stripped 10 bases from V and 0 bases from J, with 13 bases between. This CDR3 has 15 amino acids. CDR3 region: CATRLGSSGANVLTF. In nucleotides, the CDR3 is TGTGCCACCAGGTTGGGGAGCTCTGGGGCCAACGTCCTGACTTTC.

The chain's CDR3 is CASSQASGRAVDTQYF. The CDR3 coding sequence is TGTGCCAGCAGCCAAGCAAGCGGGAGGGCCGTAGATACGCAGTATTTT. The rearrangement links TRBV14 to TRBJ2-3, with 10 bases fitting TRBD2. This CDR3 is built from 16 residues. Germline-derived CDR1 and CDR2 are SGHDN and FVKESK. The ends lost 1 base at V and 5 bases at J; junction bases unmatched: 6.

The V gene is TRBV19, the J gene TRBJ1-1; D gene uncertain. This CDR3 is 15 amino acids long. Germline-derived CDR1 and CDR2 are LNHDA and SQIVND (reference sequence). With 3 bases removed from V and 4 bases from J, the gap between germline ends came to 15 bases. Here the CDR3 DNA reads TGTGCCAGTAGTATTCGCGAGGTAGGCTTCACTGAAGCTTTCTTT. It encodes CASSIREVGFTEAFF.

In this sample, this clone turned up a few times. The chain joins TRBV29-1 to TRBJ2-7; TRBD1 matches at 7 bases. This CDR3 comprises 14 residues. From germline, CDR1 is SQVTM and CDR2 ANQGSEA. V shed 5 bases and J 2 bases; nucleotides not matched to a gene: 9. The CDR3 sequence is CSVLGGIHTYEQYF. The CDR3 DNA reads as TGCAGCGTTCTAGGGGGCATACATACCTACGAGCAGTACTTC.

This clone showed up just a few times. This rearrangement joins TRBV5-1 to TRBJ2-7, with 9 bases aligning to TRBD2. V shed 0 bases and J 3 bases; nucleotides not matched to a gene: 7. This CDR3 has 16 amino acids. Germline V gene sequence: CDR1 SGHRS, CDR2 YFSETQ. For the CDR3, the DNA is TGCGCCAGCAGCTTGGGTCCAGCGGGAGGACTCTACGAGCAGTACTTC. Encoded protein: CASSLGPAGGLYEQYF. Full variable domain (outside the CDR3, taken from reference TRBV5-1 and TRBJ2-7): KAGVTQTPRYLIKTRGQQVTLSCSPISGHRSVSWYQQTPGQGLQFLFEYFSETQRNKGNFPGRFSGRQFSNSRSEMNVSTLELGDSALYLCASSLGPAGGLYEQYFGPGTRLTVT.

The rearrangement links TRBV6-5 to TRBJ2-7; 8 nucleotides align to TRBD1. The CDR3 runs 15 residues. After removal of 4 bases from V and 0 bases from J, the junction contained 5 bases not matched to a gene. Looked up from germline, CDR1 is MNHEY and CDR2 is SVGAGI. The CDR3, as DNA: TGTGCCAGCAGTTCGTACAGGGGGGTCTCCTACGAGCAGTACTTC. It encodes CASSSYRGVSYEQYF.

This chain links TRBV9 with TRBJ2-3; 9 bases align to TRBD2. V lost 0 bases to trimming and J lost 3 bases; unmatched junction nucleotides: 5. This CDR3 contains 16 residues. Looked up from germline, CDR1 is SGDLS and CDR2 is YYNGEE. CDR3 in amino acids: CASSVVAGVETDTQYF. DNA for the CDR3: TGTGCCAGCAGCGTAGTAGCGGGAGTAGAAACAGATACGCAGTATTTT.

V and J are TRBV29-1 and TRBJ1-1; no reliable D call. Germline loops: CDR1 SQVTM, CDR2 ANQGSEA. This CDR3 has 13 amino acids. V lost 5 bases and J 1 base, leaving 11 bases between the germline ends. This CDR3 reads CSVSLASNTEAFF. The CDR3 DNA reads TGCAGCGTTTCTCTGGCATCGAACACTGAAGCTTTCTTT.

This chain joins TRBV7-2 and TRBJ1-5; D is undetermined. Trimming removed 2 bases from V and 1 base from J, with 6 bases in between. Germline V CDR1 and CDR2: SGHTA, FQGNSA. This CDR3 region has 14 residues. The CDR3 loop reads CASSLSMSNQPQHF. CDR3 DNA: TGTGCCAGCAGCTTATCCATGAGCAATCAGCCCCAGCATTTT.

The rearrangement uses TRBV28 and TRBJ2-7, with a tentative D call TRBD1 (7 bases). V lost 8 bases to trimming and J lost 0 bases, with 17 bases between them. Germline CDR1 is MDHEN and CDR2 is SYDVKM. This CDR3 has 15 amino acids. CDR3 in DNA: TGTGCCAGCCTTGGGGCGGGACAGACCTCCTACGAGCAGTACTTC. Its translation is CASLGAGQTSYEQYF.

The V and J genes are TRBV27 and TRBJ1-1; D not certain. Trimming left V 5 bases short and J 0 bases short, with 16 bases between. Germline V gene sequence: CDR1 MNHEY, CDR2 SMNVEV (reference sequence). This CDR3 has 16 residues. The CDR3 reads CASSIEFQALNTEAFF. The CDR3 nucleotides are TGTGCCAGCAGTATAGAATTTCAGGCTTTGAACACTGAAGCTTTCTTT.

The J gene is TRBJ2-2, the V gene TRBV29-1, with a tentative D call TRBD1 (6 bases). The germline V gene encodes CDR1 SQVTM and CDR2 ANQGSEA. Trimming cost V 7 bases and J 3 bases, with 12 bases left between them. The length of the CDR3 is 13 residues. Here the CDR3 DNA reads TGCAGCGGCAGGGGTTTGGACACCGGGGAGCTGTTTTTT. Translating it yields CSGRGLDTGELFF.

The chain carries TRBV19 and TRBJ2-6; 11 positions agree with TRBD1. This CDR3 spans 17 amino acids. V lost 3 bases, J lost 2 bases, and 3 bases stayed unmatched. Per the germline V gene, CDR1 is LNHDA and CDR2 is SQIVND (reference sequence). The CDR3 spells CASSIRTGGTGANVLTF. As DNA, the CDR3 is TGTGCCAGTAGTATTCGGACAGGGGGCACTGGGGCCAACGTCCTGACTTTC.

This rearrangement joins TRBV3-1 (or the pseudogene TRBV3-2) to TRBJ1-1, with D tentatively TRBD1 (5 bases). The V end was cut by 5 bases, the J end by 2 bases, with 12 bases between. Germline V gives CDR1 LGHDT, CDR2 YNNKEL (reference sequence). The CDR3 totals 14 residues. As DNA, the CDR3 is TGTGCCAGCAGCTCGACGACAGCTAACACTGAAGCTTTCTTT. Protein product: CASSSTTANTEAFF.

The rearrangement uses TRBV5-5 and TRBJ2-2; TRBD2 might be the D (6 bases). Germline V gene data show CDR1 as SGHKS and CDR2 as YYEKEE (reference sequence). CDR3 length equals 15 residues. Trimming took off 4 bases at V and 6 bases at J, with 16 bases between the two ends. CDR3 region: CASSRDSHTPGELFF. CDR3 nucleotides: TGTGCCAGCAGCCGGGACTCCCATACACCCGGGGAGCTGTTTTTT.

In DNA, the CDR3 is TGCGCCAGCAGCTTCGGGGGGGGCGAAACGCAGTTCTTC. It yields the protein CASSFGGGETQFF. The genes are TRBV5-1 and TRBJ2-1; 8 bases line up with TRBD2. V lost 2 bases and J lost 12; bases outside the gene matches: 7. The CDR3 totals 13 residues. Germline CDR1 SGHRS, CDR2 YFSETQ.

This chain links TRBV3-1 (or the pseudogene TRBV3-2) with TRBJ2-2, with a weak D call TRBD1 (6 bases). V was trimmed by 1 base and J by 6 bases, leaving 9 bases between them. CDR1 is LGHDT, CDR2 YNNKEL, per germline (reference sequence). CDR3 size: 14 residues. CDR3 sequence (DNA): TGTGCCAGCAGCCAAGGGAACAGGGCCGGGGAGCTGTTTTTT. Residues: CASSQGNRAGELFF.

This clone is a singleton in its sample. The CDR3 is CASSFAGTNTYEQYF. CDR3 coding DNA: TGTGCCAGCAGTTTCGCCGGGACTAACACCTACGAGCAGTACTTC. The genes are TRBV27 and TRBJ2-7; 7 positions agree with TRBD2. This CDR3 is 15 amino acids long. The germline CDR1 and CDR2 sequences are MNHEY and SMNVEV (reference sequence). With V trimmed by 3 bases and J by 2 bases, 7 bases remained unmatched.

There are a few counts of this clone. The chain is built from TRBV4-2 and TRBJ2-7, with D possibly TRBD1 on 6 matching bases. Germline values: CDR1 LGHNA, CDR2 YNFKEQ. Between the trimmed V and J ends, which lost 0 bases and 2 bases, there was a span of 8 bases. The CDR3 has 14 amino acids. CDR3: CASSQDRGTYEQYF. CDR3 sequence (DNA): TGTGCCAGCAGCCAAGATAGGGGGACCTACGAGCAGTACTTC.

The chain combines TRBV2 with TRBJ2-5, with D unresolved. Trimming pared 5 bases from V and 7 bases from J, leaving 20 bases between. CDR1 and CDR2 from the germline V gene are SNHLY and FYNNEI. This CDR3 is 15 amino acids long. CDR3 DNA sequence: TGTGCCAGCAGTCCCGAGAGGCTCCGCGCTGGGACCCAGTACTTC. Its translation: CASSPERLRAGTQYF.

The chain has TRBV6-5 and TRBJ1-6; no clear D. This CDR3 has 15 residues. The V end was cut by 7 bases, the J end by 0 bases, with 10 bases between. Germline V gene sequence: CDR1 MNHEY, CDR2 SVGAGI. CDR3 DNA sequence: TGTGCCAGCAAAATCTCTTTCTCCTATAATTCACCCCTCCACTTT. It specifies CASKISFSYNSPLHF.

This clone was observed a single time. The J gene is TRBJ1-5, the V gene TRBV24-1; TRBD1 aligns across 10 bases. The CDR3 runs 14 residues. V lost 3 bases, J lost 6 bases, and 1 base stayed unmatched. The germline gives CDR1 KGHDR, CDR2 SFDVKD. CDR3 loop: CATSDGDRGQPQHF. In nucleotides, the CDR3 is TGTGCCACCAGTGATGGGGACAGGGGTCAGCCCCAGCATTTT.

The chain employs TRBV3-1 (or the pseudogene TRBV3-2) and TRBJ2-7; 12 positions match TRBD2. The J segment lost 3 bases and the V segment lost 1 base, leaving 7 bases of the junction unmatched. The CDR3 loop spans 17 amino acids. The germline V gene has CDR1 LGHDT and CDR2 YNNKEL (reference sequence). The CDR3 nucleotides are TGTGCCAGCAGCCAAGGTTCGACTAGCGGGAGAGGCTACGAGCAGTACTTC. This codes for CASSQGSTSGRGYEQYF.

The chain combines TRBV7-8 with TRBJ2-5, with TRBD1 identical over 8 bases. In germline, CDR1 is SGHVS, CDR2 FQNEAQ. V was pared by 4 bases and J by 5 bases, with 12 bases of the junction left unmatched. The length of the CDR3 is 16 residues. CDR3 coding DNA: TGTGCCAGCAGCTGGGGACACGACAGGGGTAGGGAGACCCAGTACTTC. Its translation: CASSWGHDRGRETQYF.

The chain has TRBV28 and TRBJ1-4; TRBD1 agrees at 8 bases. Germline lookup yields CDR1 MDHEN and CDR2 SYDVKM. This CDR3 contains 14 residues. V lost 11 bases, J lost 8 bases, and 13 bases stayed unmatched. The CDR3 DNA follows: TGTGCCTCCCAGAAGGAGACAGGGGCCGAAAAACTGTTTTTT. Its protein is CASQKETGAEKLFF.

The V and J genes are TRBV18 and TRBJ1-5; D perhaps matches TRBD1 (5 bases). The CDR3 is made up of 14 amino acids. The germline V and J ends were trimmed by 6 bases and 0 bases, with 9 bases remaining between them. Germline values: CDR1 KGHSH, CDR2 LQKENI. The CDR3 DNA reads TGTGCCAGCTCCACGACAGATAGCAATCAGCCCCAGCATTTT. Protein sequence: CASSTTDSNQPQHF.